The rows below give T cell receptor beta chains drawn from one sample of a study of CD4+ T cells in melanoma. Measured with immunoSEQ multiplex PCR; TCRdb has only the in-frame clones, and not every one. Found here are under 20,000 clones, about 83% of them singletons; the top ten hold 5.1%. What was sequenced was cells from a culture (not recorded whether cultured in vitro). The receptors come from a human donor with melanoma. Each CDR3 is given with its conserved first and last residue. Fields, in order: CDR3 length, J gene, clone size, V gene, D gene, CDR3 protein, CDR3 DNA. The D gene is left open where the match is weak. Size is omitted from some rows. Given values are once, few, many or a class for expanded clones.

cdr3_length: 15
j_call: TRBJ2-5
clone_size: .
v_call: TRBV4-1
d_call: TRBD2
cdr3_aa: CASSLVPGLAETQYF
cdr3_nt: TGCGCCAGCAGCCTCGTCCCTGGACTAGCCGAGACCCAGTACTTC

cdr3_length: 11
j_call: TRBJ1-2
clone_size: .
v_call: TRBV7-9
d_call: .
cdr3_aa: CASSLMTGYTF
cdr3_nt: TGTGCCAGCAGCCTAATGACGGGCTACACCTTC

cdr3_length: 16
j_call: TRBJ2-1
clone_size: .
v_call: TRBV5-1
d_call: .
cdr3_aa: CASSLFPLGQGGEQFF
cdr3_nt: TGCGCCAGCAGCTTGTTCCCTCTAGGCCAGGGCGGTGAGCAGTTCTTC

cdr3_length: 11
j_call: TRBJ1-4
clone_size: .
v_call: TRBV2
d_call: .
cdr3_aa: CASSDFEKLFF
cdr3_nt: TGTGCCAGCAGTGATTTCGAAAAACTGTTTTTT

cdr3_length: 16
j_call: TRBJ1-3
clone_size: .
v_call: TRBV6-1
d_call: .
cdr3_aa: CASSEALWHSGNTIYF
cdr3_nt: TGTGCCAGCAGTGAAGCGCTATGGCACTCTGGAAACACCATATATTTT

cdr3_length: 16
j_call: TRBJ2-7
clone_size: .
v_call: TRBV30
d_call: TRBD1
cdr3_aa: CAWSRVGGQGAHEQYF
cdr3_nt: TGTGCCTGGAGTAGAGTTGGGGGACAGGGGGCCCACGAGCAGTACTTC

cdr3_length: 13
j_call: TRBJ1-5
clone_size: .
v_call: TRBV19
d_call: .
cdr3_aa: CASSPRFRGPQHF
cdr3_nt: TGTGCCAGTAGTCCCCGGTTCCGGGGACCCCAGCATTTT

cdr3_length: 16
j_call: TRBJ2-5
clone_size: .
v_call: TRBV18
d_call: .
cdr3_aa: CASSPRSGRIQETQYF
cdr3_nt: TGTGCCAGCTCACCACGGAGCGGGCGGATCCAAGAGACCCAGTACTTC

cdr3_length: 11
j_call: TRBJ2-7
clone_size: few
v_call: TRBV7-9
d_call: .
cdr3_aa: CASSSGDEQYF
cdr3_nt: TGTGCCAGCAGTTCTGGGGACGAGCAGTACTTC

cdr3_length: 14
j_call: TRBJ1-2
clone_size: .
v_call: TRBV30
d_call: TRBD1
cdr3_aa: CAWSASRGLGGYTF
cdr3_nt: TGTGCCTGGAGTGCCAGCAGGGGGCTTGGGGGCTACACCTTC